The text below deals with one TCR beta chain. Repertoires were generated with immunoSEQ multiplex PCR, while TCRdb's copy carries only in-frame clones and drops some. The top ten clones hold around 6.1% of a sample with about 160,000 clones, around 82% of them seen once. The sample comes from a study of blood T cell repertoires in COVID-19. Study background: Specimens from acute and convalescent COVID-19 originated in the United States, Italy and Spain. PBMCs, B-cell-depleted T cells, or T cells were the source of the cDNA or gDNA that made up the material.

What the recovered Cohort 3 donors had was two negative PCRs, clearance, or symptom resolution. V was trimmed by 3 bases and J by 2 bases, leaving 8 bases between them. The CDR3 totals 13 residues. Per the germline V gene, CDR1 is MNHNS and CDR2 is SASEGT. This sequence originates from a man aged 35-49 years who had recovered from COVID-19. The chain joins TRBV6-1 to TRBJ2-7; D uncertain. Sequencing used PBMCs or T cells enriched from blood (not recorded which). In DNA, the CDR3 is TGTGCCAGCAGTGACCCTAATACCTACGAGCAGTACTTC. Protein product: CASSDPNTYEQYF.